This entry describes one T cell receptor (beta chain). The antigen remains undetermined. The entry originates in a study of graft-versus-host responses after intestinal transplantation. The protocol was immunoSEQ multiplex PCR, while the TCRdb copy is restricted to in-frame clones and leaves out a portion. Of more than 75,000 clones listed, approximately 89% were seen once; the top ten hold 0.3% to 0.35%. The TCR comes from a human donor who was the organ donor for an intestinal transplant. The starting material was unstimulated CD4+ T cells sorted from spleen or lymph node cells, obtained before transplant.

CDR3 DNA sequence: TGTGCCAGTAGTCCGGGATCTGGGGCCAACGTCCTGACTTTC. Translation gives CASSPGSGANVLTF. The chain has TRBV19 and TRBJ2-6, with D tentatively TRBD2 (5 bases). V lost 5 bases and J lost 1, with 6 bases in between. Per the germline V gene, CDR1 is LNHDA and CDR2 is SQIVND (reference sequence). This CDR3 comprises 14 residues.